The clone carrying this TCR beta chain was observed many times. Germline values: CDR1 DFQATT, CDR2 SNEGSKA (reference sequence). Trimming stripped 5 bases from V and 3 bases from J, with 19 bases between. This CDR3 contains 15 residues. This record comes from a study of patients with pleural tuberculosis. MiXCR, applied by TCRdb to the reads, yields one record per CDR3 protein. The table has some 48,000 distinct CDR3 sequences, 7.3% seen once. The receptor comes from a human donor with pleural tuberculosis. The chain joins TRBV20-1 to TRBJ1-1; tentatively, D is TRBD1 (5 bases). As DNA, the CDR3 is TGCAGTGCTGGAAGTGCAGGGATTGCGGACACTGAAGCTTTCTTT. Protein: CSAGSAGIADTEAFF.